The rows below give T cell receptor beta chains drawn from one sample of a study of blood T cell repertoires in COVID-19. Sequenced by immunoSEQ multiplex PCR; TCRdb stores in-frame clones only, minus some. This table holds roughly 240,000 clones, over 80% found once. The sequencing input was PBMCs or T cells enriched from blood (not recorded which). These receptors were obtained from a man aged 45-60 years who had been exposed to COVID-19. Each CDR3 is given with its conserved first and last residue. The D gene is left open where the match is weak. Where a row states a size, it is once, few, many or the class of an expanded clone; other rows omit it.

CDR3nt: TGTGCCATCAGTGACTCCAGGACAGGGGGTGACGAGCAGTACTTC
CDR3aa: CAISDSRTGGDEQYF
j_gene: TRBJ2-7
v_gene: TRBV10-3
abundance: .
d_gene: TRBD1

CDR3nt: TGCAGCGTTGAACGGAGGGGTCAGGACACTGAAGCTTTCTTT
CDR3aa: CSVERRGQDTEAFF
j_gene: TRBJ1-1
v_gene: TRBV29-1
abundance: .
d_gene: .

CDR3nt: TGTGCCAGCAGCTTAACACAGGGGGGAACTAGCACAGATACGCAGTATTTT
CDR3aa: CASSLTQGGTSTDTQYF
j_gene: TRBJ2-3
v_gene: TRBV11-2
abundance: .
d_gene: TRBD1

CDR3nt: TGTGCCAGCAGCCAAGAAAGTCCCAGGGCTGCTGAAGCTTTCTTT
CDR3aa: CASSQESPRAAEAFF
j_gene: TRBJ1-1
v_gene: TRBV14
abundance: .
d_gene: .

CDR3nt: TGCGCCAGCAGCCCAAAGAGGGGGTTGGATTCACCCCTCCACTTT
CDR3aa: CASSPKRGLDSPLHF
j_gene: TRBJ1-6
v_gene: TRBV5-1
abundance: .
d_gene: .

CDR3nt: TGTGCCAGCAGCCAAGAGGTACTAGCGGGGAACTACAATGAGCAGTTCTTC
CDR3aa: CASSQEVLAGNYNEQFF
j_gene: TRBJ2-1
v_gene: TRBV3-1/TRBV3-2
abundance: .
d_gene: TRBD2

CDR3nt: TGTGCCAGCAGCCTGGGACAGTACTATGGCTACACCTTC
CDR3aa: CASSLGQYYGYTF
j_gene: TRBJ1-2
v_gene: TRBV3-1/TRBV3-2
abundance: .
d_gene: TRBD1

CDR3nt: TGTGCCAGCAGTACAGGGGTTTCAGAGTTCTTC
CDR3aa: CASSTGVSEFF
j_gene: TRBJ2-1
v_gene: TRBV6-5
abundance: .
d_gene: TRBD1

CDR3nt: TGTGCCAGCAGTGGAATAGCGGCGTACAATGAGCAGTTCTTC
CDR3aa: CASSGIAAYNEQFF
j_gene: TRBJ2-1
v_gene: TRBV2
abundance: .
d_gene: .

CDR3nt: TGTGCCAGCAGCTCTATTCACTACAATGAGCAGTTCTTC
CDR3aa: CASSSIHYNEQFF
j_gene: TRBJ2-1
v_gene: TRBV13
abundance: .
d_gene: .

CDR3nt: TGCGCCAGCAGCTTGGCGTTAGCGGGGGGCACAGATACGCAGTATTTT
CDR3aa: CASSLALAGGTDTQYF
j_gene: TRBJ2-3
v_gene: TRBV5-1
abundance: .
d_gene: TRBD2

CDR3nt: TGTGCCAGCAGCTTGAAACAGGGACGGGATGAGCAGTTCTTC
CDR3aa: CASSLKQGRDEQFF
j_gene: TRBJ2-1
v_gene: TRBV5-4
abundance: .
d_gene: .

CDR3nt: TGTGCCAGCTCACGACAGGGCACAGATACGCAGTATTTT
CDR3aa: CASSRQGTDTQYF
j_gene: TRBJ2-3
v_gene: TRBV18
abundance: .
d_gene: .

CDR3nt: TGTGCCAGGGCCCGGGATAATAGAGAGACCCAGTACTTC
CDR3aa: CARARDNRETQYF
j_gene: TRBJ2-5
v_gene: TRBV2
abundance: .
d_gene: .

CDR3nt: TGCAGTGCTAGTACAGGGCCCTCCTCTGGAAACACCATATATTTT
CDR3aa: CSASTGPSSGNTIYF
j_gene: TRBJ1-3
v_gene: TRBV20-1
abundance: .
d_gene: .

CDR3nt: TGTGCCAGTAGTAGCATGGAGGGACAGGCCTCCTACGAGCAGTACTTC
CDR3aa: CASSSMEGQASYEQYF
j_gene: TRBJ2-7
v_gene: TRBV19
abundance: .
d_gene: TRBD1

CDR3nt: TGTGCCAGTACGTCGGACAGGCTATCCGGGGCCAACGTCCTGACTTTC
CDR3aa: CASTSDRLSGANVLTF
j_gene: TRBJ2-6
v_gene: TRBV19
abundance: .
d_gene: TRBD1

CDR3nt: TGCAGTGCTAACCCACGGGGCGAGCAGTACTTC
CDR3aa: CSANPRGEQYF
j_gene: TRBJ2-7
v_gene: TRBV20-1
abundance: .
d_gene: .

CDR3nt: TGTGCCACCAGCCGACCGGGACAGGGGTTCCCTAATGAGCAGTTCTTC
CDR3aa: CATSRPGQGFPNEQFF
j_gene: TRBJ2-1
v_gene: TRBV24-1
abundance: .
d_gene: TRBD1

CDR3nt: TGCAGTGCTAGGAATGGCGAAAAACTGTTTTTT
CDR3aa: CSARNGEKLFF
j_gene: TRBJ1-4
v_gene: TRBV20-1
abundance: .
d_gene: .

CDR3nt: TGCAGCGTTGACCTCATGACAGGGTCATATGGCTACACCTTC
CDR3aa: CSVDLMTGSYGYTF
j_gene: TRBJ1-2
v_gene: TRBV29-1
abundance: .
d_gene: TRBD1

CDR3nt: TGTGCCAGCAGTCAGGGTTACGACCTCTATGGCTACACCTTC
CDR3aa: CASSQGYDLYGYTF
j_gene: TRBJ1-2
v_gene: TRBV28
abundance: few
d_gene: .

CDR3nt: TGTGCCAGCAGCGATGGGACTAGCGGGCCAACGAACACCGGGGAGCTGTTTTTT
CDR3aa: CASSDGTSGPTNTGELFF
j_gene: TRBJ2-2
v_gene: TRBV5-4
abundance: .
d_gene: TRBD2

CDR3nt: TGCAGCGTTGAGGCACAGGTTCGGACCGGGGAGCTGTTTTTT
CDR3aa: CSVEAQVRTGELFF
j_gene: TRBJ2-2
v_gene: TRBV29-1
abundance: .
d_gene: .

CDR3nt: TGTGCCAGCAGCCACCCAGGACAGGGTATCCCCGGGGAGCTGTTTTTT
CDR3aa: CASSHPGQGIPGELFF
j_gene: TRBJ2-2
v_gene: TRBV5-4
abundance: .
d_gene: TRBD1

CDR3nt: TGTGCCATCAGTGATTACTACGTGAACACTGAAGCTTTCTTT
CDR3aa: CAISDYYVNTEAFF
j_gene: TRBJ1-1
v_gene: TRBV10-3
abundance: .
d_gene: .

CDR3nt: TGTGCCAGCAGAGAGGGTGAGAGCACAGATACGCAGTATTTT
CDR3aa: CASREGESTDTQYF
j_gene: TRBJ2-3
v_gene: TRBV9
abundance: .
d_gene: .

CDR3nt: TGTGCCAGCAGCGCAAAGATTTCCGGGACAAGGACGGAAAAAGCTTTCTTT
CDR3aa: CASSAKISGTRTEKAFF
j_gene: TRBJ1-1
v_gene: TRBV9
abundance: .
d_gene: .

CDR3nt: TGTGCCAGTATTTTCGGGGAGGGGTCCGGCGAAAAACTGTTTTTT
CDR3aa: CASIFGEGSGEKLFF
j_gene: TRBJ1-4
v_gene: TRBV19
abundance: .
d_gene: .

CDR3nt: TGCGCCAGCAGCATATACAGGGGGCCTTATGAAAAACTGTTTTTT
CDR3aa: CASSIYRGPYEKLFF
j_gene: TRBJ1-4
v_gene: TRBV5-1
abundance: .
d_gene: TRBD1

CDR3nt: TGTGCCAGCTCCCCCAGGGCAACTCACGGTGAGCAGTTCTTC
CDR3aa: CASSPRATHGEQFF
j_gene: TRBJ2-1
v_gene: TRBV7-9
abundance: .
d_gene: .

CDR3nt: TGTGCCAGCACCTTTAGCGGGGGGGCCGTCGGGGAGCTGTTTTTT
CDR3aa: CASTFSGGAVGELFF
j_gene: TRBJ2-2
v_gene: TRBV27
abundance: .
d_gene: TRBD2

CDR3nt: TGTGCCAGTAGTATTGCGGTTACAGGAAACACCATATATTTT
CDR3aa: CASSIAVTGNTIYF
j_gene: TRBJ1-3
v_gene: TRBV19
abundance: .
d_gene: .

CDR3nt: TGTGCCAGCATTGGTGGCGGTACCGGGGAGCTGTTTTTT
CDR3aa: CASIGGGTGELFF
j_gene: TRBJ2-2
v_gene: TRBV28
abundance: .
d_gene: .

CDR3nt: TGTGCCAGCAGTCTCCCCCCGGGTCTTTCCACAGATACGCAGTATTTT
CDR3aa: CASSLPPGLSTDTQYF
j_gene: TRBJ2-3
v_gene: TRBV6-6
abundance: .
d_gene: .

CDR3nt: TGCGCCAGCAGCTCTGGGACTAGCGGGTACGTCTACAATGAGCAGTTCTTC
CDR3aa: CASSSGTSGYVYNEQFF
j_gene: TRBJ2-1
v_gene: TRBV5-1
abundance: .
d_gene: TRBD2

CDR3nt: TGTGCCAGCAGCGCAGTCACAGATACGCAGTATTTT
CDR3aa: CASSAVTDTQYF
j_gene: TRBJ2-3
v_gene: TRBV7-2
abundance: .
d_gene: .

CDR3nt: TGTGCCAGCAGCTATGAACGAATTCAGGACATTCAGTACTTC
CDR3aa: CASSYERIQDIQYF
j_gene: TRBJ2-4
v_gene: TRBV7-2
abundance: few
d_gene: .

CDR3nt: TGTGCCAGCAGTTTAAGTGGCGGTTCAGAGACCCAGTACTTC
CDR3aa: CASSLSGGSETQYF
j_gene: TRBJ2-5
v_gene: TRBV28
abundance: .
d_gene: .

CDR3nt: TGTGCCAGTAGTATCACAGGGATTAGGGAGACCCAGTACTTC
CDR3aa: CASSITGIRETQYF
j_gene: TRBJ2-5
v_gene: TRBV19
abundance: .
d_gene: .

CDR3nt: TGCGCCAGCAGCTCAGAGGTTAATTCAGACTATGGCTACACCTTC
CDR3aa: CASSSEVNSDYGYTF
j_gene: TRBJ1-2
v_gene: TRBV5-1
abundance: .
d_gene: .

CDR3nt: TGTGCCAGCAGCCAACAGGGTTCGGGCACTGAAGCTTTCTTT
CDR3aa: CASSQQGSGTEAFF
j_gene: TRBJ1-1
v_gene: TRBV3-1/TRBV3-2
abundance: .
d_gene: .

CDR3nt: TGTGCCAGCAGTCCAAGGACAGGGAAGTATTCACCCCTCCACTTT
CDR3aa: CASSPRTGKYSPLHF
j_gene: TRBJ1-6
v_gene: TRBV28
abundance: .
d_gene: TRBD1

CDR3nt: TGTGCCACCAGCCGGGGAGGGGACTATGGCTACACCTTC
CDR3aa: CATSRGGDYGYTF
j_gene: TRBJ1-2
v_gene: TRBV15
abundance: .
d_gene: .

CDR3nt: TGTGCCAGCACCGTGGGCCCCGCGGGTCGGCCCCAGCATTTT
CDR3aa: CASTVGPAGRPQHF
j_gene: TRBJ1-5
v_gene: TRBV28
abundance: .
d_gene: .

CDR3nt: TGCGCCAGCAGTAAGGGGACAGGGGGTTTTACGATGACAGATACGCAGTATTTT
CDR3aa: CASSKGTGGFTMTDTQYF
j_gene: TRBJ2-3
v_gene: TRBV5-1
abundance: .
d_gene: TRBD1

CDR3nt: TGTGCCACCAGCGAACGACAGGGAGGACGAGAGACCCAGTACTTC
CDR3aa: CATSERQGGRETQYF
j_gene: TRBJ2-5
v_gene: TRBV15
abundance: .
d_gene: .

CDR3nt: TGTGCCAGCAGCTTTCGCAGGGTCACCGGGGAGCTGTTTTTT
CDR3aa: CASSFRRVTGELFF
j_gene: TRBJ2-2
v_gene: TRBV11-2
abundance: .
d_gene: .

CDR3nt: TGTGCCAGCAGTGTGCTCCCTATCACAGATACGCAGTATTTT
CDR3aa: CASSVLPITDTQYF
j_gene: TRBJ2-3
v_gene: TRBV2
abundance: once
d_gene: .

CDR3nt: TGTGCCAGCCCGGGGGAGGTTAGCTTAAACACCGGGGAGCTGTTTTTT
CDR3aa: CASPGEVSLNTGELFF
j_gene: TRBJ2-2
v_gene: TRBV19
abundance: .
d_gene: .

CDR3nt: TGTGCCAGCGCGATTAGGACTGGGGAGACTGAAGCTTTCTTT
CDR3aa: CASAIRTGETEAFF
j_gene: TRBJ1-1
v_gene: TRBV6-5
abundance: .
d_gene: .

CDR3nt: TGTGCCAGCAGTGTATCATTACAGGGAGCGGATGGCCCTAACTATGGCTACACCTTC
CDR3aa: CASSVSLQGADGPNYGYTF
j_gene: TRBJ1-2
v_gene: TRBV28
abundance: .
d_gene: .

CDR3nt: TGTGCCAGCAGCTTGGAGTCCGGCGAGGGCTATGGCTACACCTTC
CDR3aa: CASSLESGEGYGYTF
j_gene: TRBJ1-2
v_gene: TRBV5-5
abundance: few
d_gene: .

CDR3nt: TGTGCCAGCAGCTTGGACAGAAACACTGAAGCTTTCTTT
CDR3aa: CASSLDRNTEAFF
j_gene: TRBJ1-1
v_gene: TRBV5-4
abundance: .
d_gene: .

CDR3nt: TGTGCCAGCAGCAGAAACGGTCCCACTCATGAACCCGACTATGGCTACACCTTC
CDR3aa: CASSRNGPTHEPDYGYTF
j_gene: TRBJ1-2
v_gene: TRBV7-9
abundance: .
d_gene: .